The TCR beta chain under discussion was sequenced for a study of T cells after yellow fever vaccination. TCRdb reprocessed the 5' RACE reads with MiXCR, giving one entry per CDR3 protein. Of 550,000 or so distinct CDR3 sequences detected, about 19% appear once; the ten largest clones hold 13% to 15%. Study observations and caveats: The CD4 compartment and the CD8 compartment contained a small share of clonotypes in common. Most primary-vaccination clones reappeared after the booster (about 97% CD4, 75% to 90% CD8).

This clonotype was observed at least ten times. Antigen unknown. The V end lost 3 bases, the J end lost 2 bases, and 10 bases lay between the germline ends. The CDR3 length is 14 residues. Germline lookup yields CDR1 ENHRY and CDR2 SYGVKD. This TCR was recovered from a man younger than 40 who received the YFV17D yellow fever vaccine. Sequenced here: PBMCs, sampled 15 days after the yellow fever booster vaccination. J is TRBJ2-5 and V is TRBV10-3; D call uncertain. In nucleotides, the CDR3 is TGTGCCATCAGTGAAGGCTCCAAACAAGAGACCCAGTACTTC. This gives the protein CAISEGSKQETQYF.